This T cell receptor (beta chain) was sequenced during a study of a mutant IDH1 vaccine in newly diagnosed glioma. A word on this clone: What it binds is not known.

Indicated time point: week 47, end of study. Doses comprised 300 ug of mutant IDH1 20-mer peptide each, plus topical imiquimod. Sequencing used immunoSEQ multiplex PCR; TCRdb keeps in-frame clones, though not all of them. The sample holds some 60,000 clones, roughly four fifths seen once. With V trimmed by 11 bases and J by 0 bases, 0 bases remained unmatched. CDR1 and CDR2 (germline): SNHLY, FYNNEI. CDR3 length equals 13 residues. The chain couples TRBV2 to TRBJ2-6; 8 bases fit TRBD2. Here the sequenced sample was PBMCs, taken from a glioma patient whose treatment included an IDH1 peptide vaccine. The sequence was obtained from a man aged 25-45 years with glioma. The CDR3 sequence is CARGGSGANVLTF. The CDR3 DNA reads TGTGCCCGGGGGGGCTCTGGGGCCAACGTCCTGACTTTC. The full variable domain, with the rest looked up from reference TRBV2 and TRBJ2-6, is EPEVTQTPSHQVTQMGQEVILRCVPISNHLYFYWYRQILGQKVEFLVSFYNNEISEKSEIFDDQFSVERPDGSNFTLKIRSTKLEDSAMYFCARGGSGANVLTFGAGSRLTVL.